This is a list of T cell receptor beta chains from one sample in a study of T cells after yellow fever vaccination. MiXCR, applied by TCRdb to the 5' RACE reads, yields one record per CDR3 protein. The table records 400,000 or so distinct CDR3 sequences, around 10% of them present only once. The sample here was PBMCs, taken on the day of the first yellow fever vaccination. The receptor source for this set is a young man who received the YFV17D yellow fever vaccine. Both conserved end residues are part of each CDR3. A D gene is named only where the DNA matches it firmly. Where a row states a size, it is once, few, many or the class of an expanded clone; other rows omit it.

j_call d_call v_call cdr3_length clone_size cdr3_aa cdr3_nt
TRBJ2-3 TRBD2 TRBV24-1 15 few CATSERGGVTDTQYF TGTGCCACCAGTGAGCGGGGGGGCGTCACAGATACGCAGTATTTT
TRBJ2-1 - TRBV7-7 13 many CASSSQGKNEQFF TGTGCCAGCAGCAGTCAGGGGAAGAATGAGCAGTTCTTC
TRBJ2-2 - TRBV14 14 - CASSQEWTTGELFF TGTGCCAGCAGCCAAGAATGGACCACCGGGGAGCTGTTTTTT
TRBJ2-3 TRBD2 TRBV19 14 few CASNGGLVSDTQYF TGTGCCAGTAATGGAGGACTAGTATCAGATACGCAGTATTTT
TRBJ2-1 TRBD1 TRBV12-3/TRBV12-4 14 few CASSSGTGLREQFF TGTGCCAGCAGTTCCGGGACAGGGCTGAGGGAGCAGTTCTTC
TRBJ1-1 TRBD1 TRBV4-1 16 many CASSQDTGAVDTEAFF TGCGCCAGCAGCCAAGATACAGGGGCCGTGGACACTGAAGCTTTCTTT
TRBJ2-1 - TRBV2 12 - CASSEDYNEQFF TGTGCCAGCAGTGAAGACTACAATGAGCAGTTCTTC
TRBJ1-6 - TRBV7-2 13 many CASSPDYNSPLHF TGTGCCAGCAGCCCCGACTATAATTCACCCCTCCACTTT
TRBJ2-2 - TRBV29-1 16 - CSVGHGRAGSTGELFF TGCAGCGTTGGGCATGGTCGTGCAGGGTCCACCGGGGAGCTGTTTTTT
TRBJ2-7 TRBD2 TRBV4-2 16 few CASSQELAGVTYEQYF TGTGCCAGCAGCCAAGAACTAGCGGGGGTGACCTACGAGCAGTACTTC
TRBJ2-2 - TRBV7-9 14 - CASAGLANTGELFF TGTGCCAGCGCAGGCCTAGCGAACACCGGGGAGCTGTTTTTT